This TCR beta chain was sequenced during a study of shared clonotypes between healthy human individuals (dated by TCRdb to 2018 to 2020). Study-level background: A couple of women and a few men aged 18 to 49 years were included in the cohort. Per donor, three plates each were used for CD4 naive and CD4 memory, two for CD8 naive, and one for CD8 memory. To estimate repertoire size and how much clonotypes are shared between individuals, the study performed deep sequencing of blood TCR repertoires from roughly five healthy adults. To increase sequencing depth and limit assay-specific biases, different laboratories used diverse techniques to prepare libraries and sequence TCR repertoires. Between about 0.85 and 9.5 billion PBMCs per donor were obtained by leukapheresis. The investigation overall reported the following: Compared with non-shared clonotypes, clonotypes shared by all four sorted-subset donors had higher generation probabilities. Naive subsets generally had larger estimated clonotype richness than memory subsets. The small number of donors limited the genetic and exposure-history diversity represented. Pairwise subsampling indicated that sequencing depth was expected to affect the degree of clonotype sharing among donors. Even with the large sequencing depth, rarefaction of the sorted-subset datasets indicated that sequencing was incomplete. Sharing across a few donors was observed for approximately 4.6% of naive CD4, under 4% of naive CD8, 2% to 2.5% of memory CD4, and approximately 0.41% of memory CD8 clonotypes. Sampling was restricted to blood, and TCR repertoires in tissue are likely to differ from TCR repertoires in blood.

TCR CDR3 regions were amplified from genomic DNA by multiplex PCR using the deep immunoSEQ assay. Genomic DNA extracted from each cell subset was distributed evenly over all wells of several immunoSEQ 96-well plates, and each plate served as one replicate. For sorted subsets, about 0.2 ug genomic DNA, equal to about 30,000 T cell genomes, was loaded into each replicate PCR. Purified libraries were quantified with a Qubit 3.0 fluorometer, sized on a Bioanalyzer 2100, and re-quantified with the KAPA Library Quantification kit. A separate single-read 150-cycle Illumina NextSeq 550 flow cell was used to sequence each immunoSEQ 96-well plate. In the original analysis: Because the immunoSEQ output included only junctional sequences and no quality scores, the filtering could not be the same as the filtering used for full-length reads. Sequences were annotated with PyIR, a Python wrapper for IgBLAST v1.9, and V/J genes and CDR3 were assigned using IMGT germline references. Any read was removed if the V/J assignment was weak (E-value above 1e-6), the CDR3 was missing, or the read contained stop codons, out-of-frame junctions, or ambiguous translated residues. A V3J clonotype was defined by an identical inferred V gene, J gene, and CDR3 amino acid sequence. The percentage overlap between two repertoires was calculated by dividing the number of shared unique clonotypes by the size of the smaller repertoire. Richness of each repertoire was evaluated using RTK rarefaction, the Chao1 estimator, and Recon v2.1 estimates of unobserved clonotypes. OLGA was used to compute generation probabilities for all TCRbeta clonotypes that the gDNA method yielded from a few donors. The clones in this table, taken by TCRdb from immuneACCESS, are in-frame only. Not every clone is retained; where verified, under half of the shortfall comes from an unresolved V gene, and the cause of the rest is unknown. V and J calls and clone size are given by that table; D and trimming were obtained from the DNA. The sample table lists 800,000 or so clones, roughly 96% of them with a count of one. The biggest ten clones account for less than 0.25% of the sample.

For the CD8 naive samples, CD45RO-negative cells were positively selected for CCR7, yielding a CD45RA+CCR7+ population from which TemRA cells were excluded. Healthy HIV-negative adults with no recently reported acute infections or vaccinations were included as donors. Every donor was a Caucasian adult living in Nashville, Tennessee, USA. Blood was collected by leukapheresis, and PBMCs were isolated by Ficoll-Histopaque density gradient centrifugation and then cryopreserved in liquid nitrogen vapor phase. Purity and quantity of every magnetically sorted T cell population were checked by analytical flow cytometry. Genomic DNA was isolated from each sorted fraction and quantified by UV absorbance on a Nanodrop 2000c. On this clone itself: Its binding antigen is unknown. Base-call qualities are not available, and no considerably larger clone is one nucleotide away.

From the cysteine through the phenylalanine, the CDR3 covers 15 amino acids. Only the CDR3 DNA is retained, 45 bases long and in frame from the first base. V is clipped by 6 bases and J by 3 bases, and the sequence between their germline boundaries is 15 bases long. CDR1 and CDR2 are read off the germline V gene (reference sequence) as LNHDA and SQIVND. Recombination linked TRBV19 to TRBJ1-5; no D gene can be assigned with confidence. Sequenced: naive CD8+ T cells sorted from blood. The label giving this sample's cell subset or site can be read as: CD45RA+CCR7+. This clonotype was obtained from a young man in good health. The CDR3: CASSRKGSSNQPQHF. The nucleotide sequence reads TGTGCCAGTAGCCGCAAGGGATCCTCCAATCAGCCCCAGCATTTT.